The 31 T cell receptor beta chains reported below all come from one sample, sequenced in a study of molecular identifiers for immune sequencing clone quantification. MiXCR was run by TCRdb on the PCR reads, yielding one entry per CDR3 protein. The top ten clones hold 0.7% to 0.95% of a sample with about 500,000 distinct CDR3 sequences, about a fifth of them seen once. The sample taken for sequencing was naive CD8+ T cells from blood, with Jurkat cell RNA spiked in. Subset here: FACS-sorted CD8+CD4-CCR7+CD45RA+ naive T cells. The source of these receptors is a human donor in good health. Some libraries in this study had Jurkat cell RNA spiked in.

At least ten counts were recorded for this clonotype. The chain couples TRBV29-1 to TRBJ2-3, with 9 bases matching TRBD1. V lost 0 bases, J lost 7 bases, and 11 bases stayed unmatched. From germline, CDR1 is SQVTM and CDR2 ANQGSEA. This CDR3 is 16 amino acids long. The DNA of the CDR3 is TGCAGCGTTGAAGATCCCACGGGACAGGGTATACATACGCAGTATTTT. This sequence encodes CSVEDPTGQGIHTQYF.

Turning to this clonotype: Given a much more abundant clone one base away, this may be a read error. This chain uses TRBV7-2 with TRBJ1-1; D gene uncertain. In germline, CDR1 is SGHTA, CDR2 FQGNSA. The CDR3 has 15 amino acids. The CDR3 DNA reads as TGTGCCAGCATCTTAGTCCCAGCCCTGAACACTGAAGCTTTCTTT. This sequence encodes CASILVPALNTEAFF.

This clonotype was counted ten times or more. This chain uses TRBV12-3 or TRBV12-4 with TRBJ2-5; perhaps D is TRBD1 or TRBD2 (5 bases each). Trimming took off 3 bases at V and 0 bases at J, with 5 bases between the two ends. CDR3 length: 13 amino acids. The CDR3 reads CASSLGDQETQYF. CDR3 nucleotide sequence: TGTGCCAGCAGTTTGGGGGACCAAGAGACCCAGTACTTC.

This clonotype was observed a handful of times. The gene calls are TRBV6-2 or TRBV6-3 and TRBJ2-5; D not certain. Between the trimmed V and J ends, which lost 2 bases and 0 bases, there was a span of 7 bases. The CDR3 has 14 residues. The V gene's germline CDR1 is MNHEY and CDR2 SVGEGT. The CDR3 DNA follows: TGTGCCAGCAGTTACGGCCAGAACCAAGAGACCCAGTACTTC. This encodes CASSYGQNQETQYF.

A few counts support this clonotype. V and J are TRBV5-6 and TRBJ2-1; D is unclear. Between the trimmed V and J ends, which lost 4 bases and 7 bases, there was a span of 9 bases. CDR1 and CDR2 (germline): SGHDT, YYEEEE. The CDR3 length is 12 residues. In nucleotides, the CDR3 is TGTGCCAGCAGCCCCACTACTAATGAGCAGTTCTTC. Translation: CASSPTTNEQFF.

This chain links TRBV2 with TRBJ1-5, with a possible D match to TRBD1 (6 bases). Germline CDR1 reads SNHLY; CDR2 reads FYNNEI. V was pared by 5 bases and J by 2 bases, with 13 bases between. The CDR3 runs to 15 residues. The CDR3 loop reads CASSSWDNGNQPQHF. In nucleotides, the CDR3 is TGTGCCAGCAGTTCTTGGGACAATGGCAATCAGCCCCAGCATTTT.

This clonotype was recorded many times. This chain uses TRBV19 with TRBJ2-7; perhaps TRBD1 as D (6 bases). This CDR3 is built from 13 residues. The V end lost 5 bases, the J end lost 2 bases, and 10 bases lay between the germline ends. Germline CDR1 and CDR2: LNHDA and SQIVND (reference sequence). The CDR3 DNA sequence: TGTGCCAGTAGTTCGGGACACCCCTACGAGCAGTACTTC. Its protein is CASSSGHPYEQYF.

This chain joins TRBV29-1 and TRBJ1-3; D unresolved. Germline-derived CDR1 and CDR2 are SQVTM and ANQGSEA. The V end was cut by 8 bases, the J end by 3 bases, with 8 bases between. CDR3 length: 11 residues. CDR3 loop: CSPLVGNTIYF. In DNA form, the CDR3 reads TGCAGCCCTCTAGTTGGAAACACCATATATTTT.

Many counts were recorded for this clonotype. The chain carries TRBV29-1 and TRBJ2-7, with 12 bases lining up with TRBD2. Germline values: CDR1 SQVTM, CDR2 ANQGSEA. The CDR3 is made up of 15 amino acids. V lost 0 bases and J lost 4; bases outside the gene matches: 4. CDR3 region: CSVEEPTSGRYEQYF. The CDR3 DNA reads TGCAGCGTTGAAGAGCCGACTAGCGGGAGATACGAGCAGTACTTC.

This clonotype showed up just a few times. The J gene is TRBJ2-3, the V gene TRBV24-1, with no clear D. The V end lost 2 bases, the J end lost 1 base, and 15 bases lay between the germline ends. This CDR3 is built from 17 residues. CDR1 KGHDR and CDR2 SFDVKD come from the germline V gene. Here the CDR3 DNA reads TGTGCCACCAGTGATTCGGTTAGGATTGGGGGCACAGATACGCAGTATTTT. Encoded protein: CATSDSVRIGGTDTQYF.

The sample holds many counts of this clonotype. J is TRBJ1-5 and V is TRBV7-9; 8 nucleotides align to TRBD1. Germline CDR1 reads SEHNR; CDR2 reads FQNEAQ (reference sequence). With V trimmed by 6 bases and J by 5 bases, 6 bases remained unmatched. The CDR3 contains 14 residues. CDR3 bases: TGTGCCAGCAGTGACGGACAGGGACATCAGCCCCAGCATTTT. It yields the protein CASSDGQGHQPQHF.

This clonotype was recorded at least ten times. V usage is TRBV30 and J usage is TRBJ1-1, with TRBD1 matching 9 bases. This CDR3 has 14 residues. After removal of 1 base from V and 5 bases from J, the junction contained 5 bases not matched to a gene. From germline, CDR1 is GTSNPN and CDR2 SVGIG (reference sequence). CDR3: CAWSDGTGLTEAFF. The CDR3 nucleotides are TGTGCCTGGAGTGACGGGACAGGGTTGACTGAAGCTTTCTTT.

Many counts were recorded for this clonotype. Here the CDR3 DNA reads TGCAGTGCTAGAGCGACCCAAGCCTACGAGCAGTACTTC. Translated: CSARATQAYEQYF. The chain links TRBV20-1 to TRBJ2-7; D is uncertain. Germline V gives CDR1 DFQATT, CDR2 SNEGSKA (reference sequence). With 1 base removed from V and 2 bases from J, the gap between germline ends came to 9 bases. The length of the CDR3 is 13 residues.

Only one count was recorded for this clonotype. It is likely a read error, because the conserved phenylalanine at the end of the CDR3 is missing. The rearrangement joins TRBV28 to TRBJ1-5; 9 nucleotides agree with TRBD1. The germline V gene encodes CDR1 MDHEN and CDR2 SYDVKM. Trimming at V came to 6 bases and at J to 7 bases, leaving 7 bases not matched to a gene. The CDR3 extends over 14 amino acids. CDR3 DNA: TGTGCCAGCAGCCGGGACAGGGAGCTGCAGCCCCAGCATCTT. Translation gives CASSRDRELQPQHL.

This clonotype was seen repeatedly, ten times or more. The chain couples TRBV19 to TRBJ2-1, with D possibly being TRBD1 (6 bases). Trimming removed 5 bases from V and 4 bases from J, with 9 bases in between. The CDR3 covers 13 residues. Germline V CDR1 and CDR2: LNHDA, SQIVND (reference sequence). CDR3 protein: CASSFGQYNEQFF. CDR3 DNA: TGTGCCAGTAGTTTTGGACAGTACAATGAGCAGTTCTTC. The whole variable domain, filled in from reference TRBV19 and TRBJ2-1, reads DGGITQSPKYLFRKEGQNVTLSCEQNLNHDAMYWYRQDPGQGLRLIYYSQIVNDFQKGDIAEGYSVSREKKESFPLTVTSAQKNPTAFYLCASSFGQYNEQFFGPGTRLTVL.

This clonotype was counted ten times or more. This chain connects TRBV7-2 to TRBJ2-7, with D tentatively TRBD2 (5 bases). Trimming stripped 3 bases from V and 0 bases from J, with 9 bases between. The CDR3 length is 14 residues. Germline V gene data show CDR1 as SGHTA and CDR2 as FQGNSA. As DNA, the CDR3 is TGTGCCAGCAGCTTCCCGGGGAGCTCCTACGAGCAGTACTTC. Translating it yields CASSFPGSSYEQYF.

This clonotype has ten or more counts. The CDR3 here is CATSVRNTGELFF. CDR3 nucleotide sequence: TGTGCCACCAGCGTCAGGAACACCGGGGAGCTGTTTTTT. The V gene is TRBV15, the J gene TRBJ2-2; D is unresolved. V dropped 5 bases and J dropped 1 base, with 5 bases sitting between them. CDR1 is LNHNV and CDR2 is YYDKDF in the germline V gene (reference sequence). This CDR3 has 13 amino acids.

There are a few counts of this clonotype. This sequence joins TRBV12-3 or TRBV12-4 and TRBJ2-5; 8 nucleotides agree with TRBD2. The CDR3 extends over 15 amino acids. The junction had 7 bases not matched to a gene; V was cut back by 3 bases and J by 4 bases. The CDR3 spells CASSFRLAGGETQYF. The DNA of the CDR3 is TGTGCCAGCAGTTTTAGGCTAGCGGGTGGAGAGACCCAGTACTTC.

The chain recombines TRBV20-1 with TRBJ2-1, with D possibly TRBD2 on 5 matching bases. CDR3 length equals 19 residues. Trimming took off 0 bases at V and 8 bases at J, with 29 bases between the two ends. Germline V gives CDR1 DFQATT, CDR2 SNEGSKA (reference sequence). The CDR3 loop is CSARDSEDARGRFVDEQFF. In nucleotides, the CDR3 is TGCAGTGCTAGAGATTCGGAGGACGCCCGTGGTCGGTTTGTCGATGAGCAGTTCTTC.

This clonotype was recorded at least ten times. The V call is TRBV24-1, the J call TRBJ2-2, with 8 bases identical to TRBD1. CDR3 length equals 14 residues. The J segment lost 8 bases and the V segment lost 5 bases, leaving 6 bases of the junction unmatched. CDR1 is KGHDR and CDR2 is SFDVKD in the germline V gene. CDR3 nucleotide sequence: TGTGCCACCAGTGGGACAGGGTTAAGAGGGGAGCTGTTTTTT. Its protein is CATSGTGLRGELFF.

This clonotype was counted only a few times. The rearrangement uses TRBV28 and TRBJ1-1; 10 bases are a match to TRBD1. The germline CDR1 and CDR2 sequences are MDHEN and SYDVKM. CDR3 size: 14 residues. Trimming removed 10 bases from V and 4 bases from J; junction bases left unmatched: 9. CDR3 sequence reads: CATRDRGAITEAFF. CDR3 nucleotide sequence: TGTGCCACTAGGGACAGGGGTGCCATCACTGAAGCTTTCTTT.

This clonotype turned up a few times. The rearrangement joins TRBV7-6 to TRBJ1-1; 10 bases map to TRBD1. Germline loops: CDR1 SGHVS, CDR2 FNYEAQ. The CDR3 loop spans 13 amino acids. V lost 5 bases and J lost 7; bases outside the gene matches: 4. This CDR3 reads CASSPGTGVEAFF. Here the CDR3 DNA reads TGTGCCAGCAGCCCCGGGACAGGGGTTGAAGCTTTCTTT.

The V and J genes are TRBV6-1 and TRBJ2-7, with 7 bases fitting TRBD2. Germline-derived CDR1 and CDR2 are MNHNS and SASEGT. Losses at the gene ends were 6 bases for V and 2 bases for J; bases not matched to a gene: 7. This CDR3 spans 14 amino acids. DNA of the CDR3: TGTGCCAGCAGACAAGCGGGAATGACCTACGAGCAGTACTTC. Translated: CASRQAGMTYEQYF.

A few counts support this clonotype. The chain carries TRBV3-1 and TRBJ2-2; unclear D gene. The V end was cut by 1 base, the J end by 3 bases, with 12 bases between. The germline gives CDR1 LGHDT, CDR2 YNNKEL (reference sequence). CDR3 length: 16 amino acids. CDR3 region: CASSQGWGTHTGELFF. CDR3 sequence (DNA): TGTGCCAGCAGCCAAGGATGGGGTACGCACACCGGGGAGCTGTTTTTT.

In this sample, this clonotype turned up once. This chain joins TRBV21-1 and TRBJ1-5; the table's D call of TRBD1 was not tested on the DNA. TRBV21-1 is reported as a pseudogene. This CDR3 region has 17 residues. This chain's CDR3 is CASSTHQADRGCQPQHF. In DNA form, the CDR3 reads TGTGCCAGCAGCACCCACCAAGCGGACAGGGGTTGCCAGCCCCAGCATTTT.

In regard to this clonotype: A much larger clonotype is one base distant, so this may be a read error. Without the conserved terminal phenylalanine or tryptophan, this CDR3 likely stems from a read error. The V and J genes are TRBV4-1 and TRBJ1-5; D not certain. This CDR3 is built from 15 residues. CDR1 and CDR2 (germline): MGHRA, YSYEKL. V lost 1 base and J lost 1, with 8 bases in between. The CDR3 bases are TGCGCCAGCAGCCAAGGGTTGGGGAGCAATCAGCCCCAGCATGTT. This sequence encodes CASSQGLGSNQPQHV.

As DNA, the CDR3 is TGTGCCAGCAGCCATATGACAGGGGGCGGGAGCACCGGGGAGCTGTTTTTT. This sequence encodes CASSHMTGGGSTGELFF. This chain joins TRBV3-1 and TRBJ2-2; 10 nucleotides agree with TRBD1. V was clipped by 3 bases and J by 4 bases; unmatched bases: 8. Germline-derived CDR1 and CDR2 are LGHDT and YNNKEL (reference sequence). This CDR3 has 17 amino acids.

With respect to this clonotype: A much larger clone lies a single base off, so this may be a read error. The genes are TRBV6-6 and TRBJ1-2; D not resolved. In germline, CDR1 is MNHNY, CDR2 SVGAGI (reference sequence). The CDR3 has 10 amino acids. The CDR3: CATSHNGYTF. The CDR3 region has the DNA TGTGCCACCAGTCATAACGGCTACACCTTC.

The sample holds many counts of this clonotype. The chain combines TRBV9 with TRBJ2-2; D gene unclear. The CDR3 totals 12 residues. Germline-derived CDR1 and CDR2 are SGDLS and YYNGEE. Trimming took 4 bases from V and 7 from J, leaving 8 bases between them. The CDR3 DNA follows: TGTGCCAGCAGCTCACAGTTCGGGGAGCTGTTTTTT. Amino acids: CASSSQFGELFF.

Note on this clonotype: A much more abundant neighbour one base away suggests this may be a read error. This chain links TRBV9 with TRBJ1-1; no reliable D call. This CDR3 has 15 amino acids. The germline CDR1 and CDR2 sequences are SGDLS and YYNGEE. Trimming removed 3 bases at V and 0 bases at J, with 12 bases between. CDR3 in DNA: TGTGCCAGCAGCGCAGACTCCCTAATGAACACTGAAGCTTTCTTT. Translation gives CASSADSLMNTEAFF.

The CDR3 protein is CASSLAGAMGETQYF. In DNA form, the CDR3 reads TGCGCCAGCAGCCTAGCGGGGGCCATGGGGGAGACCCAGTACTTC. This sequence joins TRBV10-2 and TRBJ2-5, with 10 bases aligning to TRBD2. V lost 6 bases and J lost 5; bases outside the gene matches: 9. The germline gives CDR1 WSHSY, CDR2 SAAADI. CDR3 length: 15 residues.